The 23 T cell receptor beta chains in this list originate from one sample, sequenced in a study of T-cell memory formation after mild COVID-19. TCRdb re-called the 5' RACE reads through MiXCR, storing one row per CDR3 protein. Seen here are under 550,000 distinct CDR3 sequences, 18% observed once, and the top ten hold roughly a fifth. The sequenced sample consisted of PBMCs or a T cell subset sorted from them (not recorded which). The receptor source for this set is a man between 18 and 29 years old who had mild COVID-19 (a few samples of this study predate the infection). Cell type and time point are not known.

The genes are TRBV25-1 and TRBJ1-1; maybe TRBD1 (6 bases). Trimming left V 4 bases short and J 1 base short, with 13 bases between. The CDR3 has 15 amino acids. Germline-derived CDR1 and CDR2 are MGHDK and SYGVNS. For the CDR3, the DNA is TGTGCCAGCAGTGGCCTGGGGGCAGGGAACACTGAAGCTTTCTTT. Translated, it gives CASSGLGAGNTEAFF.

V usage is TRBV18 and J usage is TRBJ2-7, with D unclear. The germline V and J ends were trimmed by 2 bases and 1 base, with 6 bases remaining between them. In germline, CDR1 is KGHSH, CDR2 LQKENI. The CDR3 length is 13 residues. Here the CDR3 reads CASSPGRSYEQYV. The CDR3, as DNA: TGTGCCAGCTCACCAGGCCGGTCCTACGAGCAGTACGTC.

This clonotype was seen more than once but under ten times. This chain joins TRBV27 and TRBJ2-2; D remains unclear. This CDR3 spans 15 amino acids. In germline, CDR1 is MNHEY, CDR2 SMNVEV (reference sequence). Trimming took off 2 bases at V and 0 bases at J, with 7 bases between the two ends. The CDR3 protein is CASSLAWANTGELFF. CDR3 nucleotides: TGTGCCAGCAGTTTAGCCTGGGCGAACACCGGGGAGCTGTTTTTT.

There are a few counts of this clonotype. The rearrangement uses TRBV4-1 and TRBJ1-1; maybe TRBD1 (5 bases). CDR1 is MGHRA, CDR2 YSYEKL, per germline. V was clipped by 3 bases and J by 3 bases, with 14 bases between them. The CDR3 consists of 15 residues. CDR3 sequence: CASSQSGPGDTEAFF. Written as DNA, the CDR3 is TGCGCCAGCAGCCAGTCGGGACCCGGGGACACTGAAGCTTTCTTT.

This clonotype came up a few times. The chain couples TRBV7-2 to TRBJ2-5, with 9 bases aligning to TRBD2. This CDR3 comprises 14 residues. V dropped 5 bases and J dropped 5; count of bases not matched to a gene: 6. The V gene's germline CDR1 is SGHTA and CDR2 FQGNSA. CDR3 sequence: CASSPGLAFETQYF. The CDR3 DNA follows: TGTGCCAGCAGCCCGGGACTAGCCTTTGAGACCCAGTACTTC.

This clonotype was picked up a small number of times. The chain combines TRBV3-1 with TRBJ2-2; tentatively, D is TRBD2 (5 bases). The CDR3 contains 15 residues. The V and J ends lost 3 bases and 5 bases respectively, with 13 bases between them. Germline V gives CDR1 LGHDT, CDR2 YNNKEL (reference sequence). CDR3 region: CASSHPSRETGELFF. The CDR3 DNA follows: TGTGCCAGCAGCCACCCTTCGAGGGAAACCGGGGAGCTGTTTTTT.

This rearrangement joins TRBV28 to TRBJ2-7, with D perhaps matching TRBD2 (6 bases). The CDR3 is made up of 14 amino acids. Germline V gene lookup returns CDR1 MDHEN and CDR2 SYDVKM. Trimming shortened V by 3 bases and J by 7 bases, and 16 bases separated the two germline ends. DNA of the CDR3: TGTGCCAGCAGTTTTACGGCGCTGGGAGGAGAGCAGTACGTC. The encoded protein is CASSFTALGGEQYV.

The gene calls are TRBV5-1 and TRBJ2-5; TRBD1 matches 7 bases. The CDR3 is made up of 13 amino acids. From germline, CDR1 is SGHRS and CDR2 YFSETQ. Trimming cost V 2 bases and J 9 bases; bases outside gene matches: 7. The DNA of the CDR3 is TGCGCCAGCAGCTTCTCGGGACAGCCGGCCCAGTACTTC. Its protein product is CASSFSGQPAQYF.

This clonotype has only a few counts. This chain's CDR3 is CASSLADTGIRTEAFF. The CDR3 bases are TGTGCCAGCAGCTTAGCCGATACAGGGATTAGGACTGAAGCTTTCTTT. The chain combines TRBV7-6 with TRBJ1-1; tentative D call: TRBD1 (6 bases). This CDR3 is built from 16 residues. The V end was cut by 0 bases, the J end by 5 bases, with 16 bases between. Per the germline V gene, CDR1 is SGHVS and CDR2 is FNYEAQ.

The chain combines TRBV5-4 with TRBJ2-6, with D hard to call. V was clipped by 4 bases and J by 4 bases, with 18 bases between them. This CDR3 contains 17 residues. Germline assignment: CDR1 SGHNT and CDR2 YYREEE (reference sequence). In DNA form, the CDR3 reads TGTGCCAGCAGCGGTTCGAATTCCGGTCCGGGGGCCAACGTCCTGACTTTC. This gives the protein CASSGSNSGPGANVLTF.

J is TRBJ2-3 and V is TRBV6-5, with D perhaps matching TRBD2 (6 bases). From germline, CDR1 is MNHEY and CDR2 SVGAGI. The CDR3 loop spans 16 amino acids. The ends were cut back, 2 bases at V and 3 bases at J, with 15 bases in the middle. CDR3 sequence reads: CASSYDAGIGTDTQYF. DNA for the CDR3: TGTGCCAGCAGTTACGACGCGGGGATCGGGACAGATACGCAGTATTTT.

This clonotype was found a few times. V usage is TRBV5-1 and J usage is TRBJ1-2, with 9 positions matching TRBD1. The V gene's germline CDR1 is SGHRS and CDR2 YFSETQ. Trimming cost V 6 bases and J 4 bases; bases outside gene matches: 16. The length of the CDR3 is 17 residues. DNA for the CDR3: TGCGCCAGCACCACCACCCCCGGGACAGGGCGTACCTATGGCTACACCTTC. Its translation: CASTTTPGTGRTYGYTF.

This clonotype appeared a few times. The chain employs TRBV7-2 and TRBJ2-1, with TRBD2 as a possible D gene (6 bases). V gave up 6 bases and J gave up 3 bases, with 15 bases separating them. CDR1 and CDR2 (germline): SGHTA, FQGNSA. This CDR3 region has 15 residues. Written as DNA, the CDR3 is TGTGCCAGCAGGCCCCCGGGACTTTACTACAATGAGCAGTTCTTC. It specifies CASRPPGLYYNEQFF.

This clonotype was found a few times. V is TRBV11-2 and J is TRBJ1-6; D remains ambiguous. Trimming stripped 4 bases from V and 9 bases from J, with 16 bases between. The length of the CDR3 is 15 residues. CDR1 SGHAT and CDR2 FQNNGV come from the germline V gene. CDR3 sequence: CASSSLPGRGSPLHF. The CDR3 bases are TGTGCCAGCAGCTCCCTCCCCGGCCGAGGTTCACCCCTCCACTTT.

The table lists this clonotype with a few counts. The CDR3 DNA reads as TGTGCCAGCAGCCGAACTGTCACCCAGGGGGCATACATTCAGTACTTC. Its translation is CASSRTVTQGAYIQYF. The rearrangement uses TRBV7-2 and TRBJ2-4, with 8 bases matching TRBD1. The germline gives CDR1 SGHTA, CDR2 FQGNSA. J was trimmed by 8 bases and V by 5 bases; bases with no gene match: 14. CDR3 length equals 16 residues.

The V gene is TRBV6-5, the J gene TRBJ2-2; 8 nucleotides agree with TRBD1. Germline CDR1 reads MNHEY; CDR2 reads SVGAGI. CDR3 length equals 16 residues. V was clipped by 6 bases and J by 5 bases; unmatched bases: 11. The CDR3 sequence is CASSLRGRLSTGELFF. Written as DNA, the CDR3 is TGTGCCAGCAGCCTCAGGGGGCGTTTATCGACCGGGGAGCTGTTTTTT.

This clonotype occurred once. The V call is TRBV20-1, the J call TRBJ2-3; 8 nucleotides match TRBD2. The CDR3 consists of 17 residues. After removal of 4 bases from V and 6 bases from J, the junction contained 18 bases not matched to a gene. The germline V gene encodes CDR1 DFQATT and CDR2 SNEGSKA (reference sequence). The CDR3 DNA reads as TGCAGTGCTAAAGGTCTAACGGGGGGGCCGGTCACGGATACGCAGTATTTT. This codes for CSAKGLTGGPVTDTQYF.

This clonotype was seen a handful of times. The CDR3 reads CASSRLAGLRYEQYF. In DNA, the CDR3 is TGTGCCAGCAGCCGGTTAGCGGGGCTTCGTTACGAGCAGTACTTC. This chain links TRBV14 with TRBJ2-7, with TRBD2 matching 8 bases. V gave up 4 bases and J gave up 4 bases; unmatched junction bases: 9. This CDR3 region has 15 residues. CDR1 is SGHDN, CDR2 FVKESK, per germline.

The CDR3 spells CASSQDRQTSYEQYF. CDR3 sequence (DNA): TGCGCCAGCAGCCAAGATCGCCAGACCTCCTACGAGCAGTACTTC. The chain joins TRBV4-3 to TRBJ2-7; D not certain. The germline CDR1 and CDR2 sequences are LGHNA and YSLEER. CDR3 size: 15 residues. The ends were cut back, 0 bases at V and 0 bases at J, with 9 bases in the middle.

The table lists this clonotype with a count of one. This chain links TRBV25-1 with TRBJ2-7, with D possibly TRBD2 on 6 matching bases. The CDR3 extends over 13 amino acids. Germline V CDR1 and CDR2: MGHDK, SYGVNS. The ends were cut back, 7 bases at V and 6 bases at J, with 16 bases in the middle. CDR3 loop: CASTPGTRTEQYF. In nucleotides, the CDR3 is TGTGCCAGCACGCCGGGGACTCGGACCGAGCAGTACTTC.

The chain couples TRBV5-1 to TRBJ1-1, with 8 bases lining up with TRBD1. The junction had 7 bases not matched to a gene; V was cut back by 4 bases and J by 5 bases. The CDR3 has 14 residues. CDR1 is SGHRS, CDR2 YFSETQ, per germline. This CDR3 reads CASSIDRGRTEAFF. CDR3 nucleotide sequence: TGCGCCAGCAGCATAGACAGGGGACGAACTGAAGCTTTCTTT.

The chain has TRBV20-1 and TRBJ2-2, with a tentative D call TRBD1 (6 bases). The V end lost 0 bases, the J end lost 6 bases, and 8 bases lay between the germline ends. Per the germline V gene, CDR1 is DFQATT and CDR2 is SNEGSKA (reference sequence). The CDR3 length is 13 residues. The DNA for the CDR3 is TGCAGTGCTAGAGATAGGGGGTCCGGGGAGCTGTTTTTT. This encodes CSARDRGSGELFF.

This clonotype showed up many times. CDR3 region: CASSLGTITGELFF. The CDR3 bases are TGTGCCAGCAGCCTCGGGACTATCACCGGGGAGCTGTTTTTT. The rearrangement links TRBV12-3 or TRBV12-4 to TRBJ2-2, with TRBD2 matching over 7 bases. This CDR3 has 14 residues. The V segment lost 6 bases and the J segment 4 bases; nucleotides outside the gene matches: 5.